These T cell receptor beta chains were read from a single sample in a study of T cells after yellow fever vaccination. MiXCR, run by TCRdb on the 5' RACE reads, gives a single entry per CDR3 protein. The repertoire includes approximately 250,000 distinct CDR3 sequences, around 3.5% of them detected once, and 19% sits in the top ten. Here the sequenced sample was PBMCs, taken 15 days after the yellow fever booster vaccination. The source of these receptors is a man aged 18 to 29 who received the YFV17D yellow fever vaccine. Both conserved end residues are trimmed from each CDR3. Clone size appears in some rows only: once, few, many, or a class for an expanded clone.

V,size,J,CDR3
TRBV7-2,many,TRBJ2-3,ASSLREAGDTQY
TRBV5-1,many,TRBJ2-3,ASSSDGLAGGADTQY
TRBV18,few,TRBJ1-4,ASSPTGDNEKLF
TRBV7-9,many,TRBJ2-2,ASSNRVTGELF
TRBV4-1,many,TRBJ1-2,ASSPNHGDYGYT
TRBV5-1,many,TRBJ2-1,ASSLDRGIDEQF
TRBV20-1,many,TRBJ2-1,SGPQDGDEQF
TRBV18,many,TRBJ2-1,ASSQSTSGNEQF
TRBV5-1,many,TRBJ1-4,ASREGLGANEKLF
TRBV29-1,many,TRBJ2-5,SVEWPGETQY
TRBV10-3,many,TRBJ1-4,AIRGQGKLF
TRBV4-3,many,TRBJ2-3,ASSQVGSGGAVPPIMQY
TRBV7-9,many,TRBJ1-3,ASSSGRKNTIY
TRBV7-2,many,TRBJ2-7,ASSLTPPGRPSMAYEQY
TRBV7-9,few,TRBJ2-1,ASSLALGGSYNEQF
TRBV18,many,TRBJ2-5,ASSGEGVWEETQY
TRBV7-2,few,TRBJ2-5,ASSLGLTSGGEGETQY
TRBV7-8,many,TRBJ2-2,ASSGRGRGNTGELF
TRBV12-5,few,TRBJ2-4,ASGTTQGVAKNIQY
TRBV7-9,many,TRBJ1-6,ASSLETGGNSPLH
TRBV7-9,many,TRBJ2-1,ASSRRDRSYNEQF
TRBV15,few,TRBJ1-2,ATSRSLDGLLTDYGYT
TRBV7-9,many,TRBJ2-2,ASSLWAGGSGELF
TRBV5-1,few,TRBJ2-7,ASSLGLGGISYEQY
TRBV12-3/TRBV12-4,many,TRBJ2-5,ASRNDRGGETQY
TRBV5-1,many,TRBJ2-7,ASSLGGTAQEEQY
TRBV5-1,-,TRBJ2-3,ASSSADGTDTQY
TRBV7-6,many,TRBJ2-1,ASSLAGPTYNEQF
TRBV5-1,many,TRBJ2-6,ASSPPGVGGANVLT
TRBV15,many,TRBJ1-1,ATSRYENEAF
TRBV20-1,many,TRBJ1-6,SARDATNNSPLH
TRBV19,-,TRBJ1-4,ASRPQGAGKLF
TRBV7-3,many,TRBJ2-3,ASSLRNRGTDTQY